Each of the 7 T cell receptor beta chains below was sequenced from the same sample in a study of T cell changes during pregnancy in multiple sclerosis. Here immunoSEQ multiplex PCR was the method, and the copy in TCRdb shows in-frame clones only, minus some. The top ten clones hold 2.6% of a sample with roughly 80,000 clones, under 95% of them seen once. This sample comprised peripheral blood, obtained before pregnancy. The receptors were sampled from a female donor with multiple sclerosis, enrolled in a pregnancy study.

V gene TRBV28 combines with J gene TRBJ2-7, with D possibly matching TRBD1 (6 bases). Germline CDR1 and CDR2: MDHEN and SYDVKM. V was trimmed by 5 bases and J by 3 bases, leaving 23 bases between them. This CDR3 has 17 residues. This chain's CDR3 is CASSHLLPGHANYEQYF. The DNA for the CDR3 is TGTGCCAGCAGTCATCTCCTCCCGGGACACGCTAACTACGAGCAGTACTTC.

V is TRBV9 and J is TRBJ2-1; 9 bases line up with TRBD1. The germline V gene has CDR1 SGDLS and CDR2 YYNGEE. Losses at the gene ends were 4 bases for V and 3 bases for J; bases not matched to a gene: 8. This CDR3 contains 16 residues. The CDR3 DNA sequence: TGTGCCAGCAGCACACCCGGGACAGGGCTCTACAATGAGCAGTTCTTC. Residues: CASSTPGTGLYNEQFF.

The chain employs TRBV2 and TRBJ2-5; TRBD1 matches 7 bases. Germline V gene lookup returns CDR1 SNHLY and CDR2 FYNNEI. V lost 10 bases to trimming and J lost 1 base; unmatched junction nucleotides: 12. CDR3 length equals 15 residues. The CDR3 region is CATIPRTGVQETQYF. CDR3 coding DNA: TGTGCCACCATACCCCGGACAGGCGTCCAAGAGACCCAGTACTTC.

The CDR3 coding sequence is TGTGCCAGCAGCTCCGGGACACATGAAGCTTTCTTT. This encodes CASSSGTHEAFF. J is TRBJ1-1 and V is TRBV6-5; D possibly corresponds to TRBD1 (6 bases). V dropped 6 bases and J dropped 7 bases, with 12 bases sitting between them. Germline assignment: CDR1 MNHEY and CDR2 SVGAGI. The CDR3 loop spans 12 amino acids.

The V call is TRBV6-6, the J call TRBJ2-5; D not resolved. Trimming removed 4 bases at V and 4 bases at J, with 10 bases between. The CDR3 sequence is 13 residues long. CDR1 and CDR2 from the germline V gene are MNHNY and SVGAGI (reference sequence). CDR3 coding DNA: TGTGCCAGCAGTTCCCCTACGGGAGAGACCCAGTACTTC. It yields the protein CASSSPTGETQYF.

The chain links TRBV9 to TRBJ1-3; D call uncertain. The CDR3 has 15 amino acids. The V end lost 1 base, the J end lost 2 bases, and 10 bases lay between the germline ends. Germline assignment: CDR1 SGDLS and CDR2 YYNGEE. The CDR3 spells CASSVLEDPGNTIYF. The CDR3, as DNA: TGTGCCAGCAGCGTACTTGAGGATCCTGGAAACACCATATATTTT.

Written as DNA, the CDR3 is TGCGCCAGCAGCTTCCTAGCGGGGGACTACGAGCAGTACTTC. This sequence encodes CASSFLAGDYEQYF. The rearrangement links TRBV5-1 to TRBJ2-7; 10 bases align to TRBD2. Germline lookup yields CDR1 SGHRS and CDR2 YFSETQ. This CDR3 is 14 amino acids long. V lost 2 bases and J lost 3; bases outside the gene matches: 2.